This T cell receptor (beta chain) is from a study of a mutant IDH1 vaccine in newly diagnosed glioma. Across the study: Of the patients given treatment, approximately 62% were male and about 38% were female, and a mean age of about 44 years was recorded.

Noted time point: week 47, end of study. Topical imiquimod accompanied each vaccine dose, which consisted of 300 ug of mutant IDH1 20-mer peptide. Each of the donors came in with new WHO grade 3 or 4 astrocytomas that were IDH1-mutant and ATRX-lost. Here immunoSEQ multiplex PCR was the method, and the copy in TCRdb shows in-frame clones only, minus some. The sample lists about 50,000 clones, about 79% occurring once. Regarding this clone: Its antigen is not known.

Deletions cut 5 bases from V and 7 bases from J, with 11 bases between. The CDR3 has 12 amino acids. The germline CDR1 and CDR2 sequences are SGHTA and FQGNSA. The chain combines TRBV7-2 with TRBJ1-2; a possible D gene is TRBD1 (5 bases). The source is a man aged 45-65 years with glioma. The sequences come from PBMCs, collected from a glioma patient whose treatment included an IDH1 peptide vaccine. CDR3 sequence reads: CASSILGPGYTF. CDR3 DNA sequence: TGTGCCAGCAGCATACTGGGACCTGGCTACACCTTC.